This TCR beta chain was profiled in a study of cytomegalovirus exposure and HLA in healthy donors. Study-wide context: Earlier findings included some 120 million unique TCR beta sequences obtained from 150 million to 200 million T cells. Study outcomes and limitations: Some TCR beta chains (roughly 160 of them) were listed as cytomegalovirus-associated. Under in vitro conditions, a few CMV-associated chains were confirmed as specific for CMV antigens. Most TCR sequences were rare, but some public TCRs occurred in many donors.

The V segment lost 2 bases and the J segment 3 bases; nucleotides outside the gene matches: 11. This CDR3 comprises 17 residues. Germline loops: CDR1 LGHNA, CDR2 YSLEER. Concerning this clone: Its antigen is unknown.

The PCR used 60 Vbeta and 13 Jbeta primers. Profiled with immunoSEQ multiplex PCR; TCRdb holds only in-frame clones, not every one. The sample carries 150,000 to 200,000 clones, about 77% recorded once. The sequencing input was PBMCs. The chain is built from TRBV4-3 and TRBJ2-7; 9 bases are shared with TRBD1. The TCR was taken from a man aged 18-30 years in good health and CMV-seropositive. The CDR3 loop reads CASSQRDGDRVFYEQYF. DNA for the CDR3: TGCGCCAGCAGCCAAAGGGACGGGGACAGGGTCTTCTACGAGCAGTACTTC.